What follows are 8 T cell receptor beta chains derived from one specimen sequenced in a study of blood T cell repertoires in COVID-19. Repertoires were generated with immunoSEQ multiplex PCR, while TCRdb's copy carries only in-frame clones and drops some. This table has 180,000 or so clones, about 85% appearing once. Sequences were obtained from peripheral blood. The receptor source for this set is a woman aged 80 or over in a cohort sampled during active or convalescent COVID-19.

V usage is TRBV7-9 and J usage is TRBJ1-5; 8 nucleotides agree with TRBD1. The germline V gene encodes CDR1 SEHNR and CDR2 FQNEAQ (reference sequence). After removal of 3 bases from V and 6 bases from J, the junction contained 13 bases not matched to a gene. The CDR3 loop spans 17 amino acids. CDR3 in DNA: TGTGCCAGCAGCTTCGTGCCAGGGGGCGCCTGGGGTCAGCCCCAGCATTTT. This translates into CASSFVPGGAWGQPQHF.

This clone was found once. The chain is built from TRBV15 and TRBJ1-5; tentatively, D is TRBD1 (5 bases). CDR3 length: 14 residues. The germline gives CDR1 LNHNV, CDR2 YYDKDF (reference sequence). V was shortened by 3 bases and J by 8 bases, with 14 bases between the two germline ends. The CDR3 here is CATSRDGQDKPQHF. The CDR3 DNA sequence: TGTGCCACCAGCAGGGACGGACAAGATAAGCCCCAGCATTTT.

In its sample, this clone was seen once. The chain links TRBV5-1 to TRBJ2-2; maybe TRBD1 (5 bases). Trimming left V 6 bases short and J 4 bases short, with 13 bases between. The CDR3 extends over 14 amino acids. From germline, CDR1 is SGHRS and CDR2 YFSETQ. The CDR3 nucleotides read TGCGCCAGCAATAAAAGGGGAAGCACCGGGGAGCTGTTTTTT. This sequence encodes CASNKRGSTGELFF.

This clone was found many times. The V call is TRBV21-1, the J call TRBJ2-7; the table's D call, TRBD2, was not checked against the DNA. TRBV21-1 is described as a pseudogene. CDR3 size: 14 residues. The CDR3 DNA sequence: TGTGCCAGCCTAAACACGAGGTTGGACTACGAGCAGTACGTC. Its protein product is CASLNTRLDYEQYV.

V usage is TRBV5-4 and J usage is TRBJ2-3; TRBD1 might be the D (5 bases). Germline V gives CDR1 SGHNT, CDR2 YYREEE (reference sequence). This CDR3 spans 16 amino acids. The V gene lost 2 bases and the J gene lost 4 bases, with 17 bases spanning the gap. The CDR3 region is CASSLAGGSRADTQYF. In nucleotides, the CDR3 is TGTGCCAGCAGCTTAGCCGGTGGTAGCAGGGCAGATACGCAGTATTTT.

J is TRBJ2-3 and V is TRBV7-2, with 7 bases lining up with TRBD2. CDR3 size: 15 residues. The V gene end was trimmed by 3 bases and the J gene end by 0 bases; junction bases not matched to a gene: 3. Germline-derived CDR1 and CDR2 are SGHTA and FQGNSA. The CDR3 DNA reads as TGTGCCAGCAGCTTCGAGGGAGGGAGCACAGATACGCAGTATTTT. It encodes CASSFEGGSTDTQYF.

The V call is TRBV5-1, the J call TRBJ1-5; 9 bases are a match to TRBD1. Looked up from germline, CDR1 is SGHRS and CDR2 is YFSETQ. This CDR3 spans 16 amino acids. The V gene end was trimmed by 4 bases and the J gene end by 6 bases; junction bases not matched to a gene: 11. The CDR3 reads CASSRGGTGFGQPQHF. CDR3 nucleotide sequence: TGCGCCAGCAGCCGTGGAGGGACAGGGTTTGGTCAGCCCCAGCATTTT.

The rearrangement joins TRBV2 to TRBJ1-1; the D gene is possibly TRBD1 (6 bases). The V gene's germline CDR1 is SNHLY and CDR2 FYNNEI. V shed 11 bases and J shed 1 base, with 14 bases lying between them. The CDR3 consists of 13 residues. CDR3 in amino acids: CAGNRAPNTEAFF. The CDR3 nucleotides are TGTGCCGGAAACAGGGCCCCGAACACTGAAGCTTTCTTT.